This T cell receptor (beta chain) was found in a study of blood T cell repertoires in COVID-19. Overall study: There were acute and convalescent COVID-19 samples, and they came from the United States, Italy and Spain. PBMCs, B-cell-depleted T cells, or T cells provided the cDNA or gDNA that made up the material.

CDR3 length: 12 amino acids. Germline-derived CDR1 and CDR2 are SNHLY and FYNNEI. Losses at the gene ends were 8 bases for V and 8 bases for J; bases not matched to a gene: 4. Data came from immunoSEQ multiplex PCR; TCRdb stores just in-frame clones and leaves some out. The table includes approximately 100,000 clones, approximately 90% detected once. The receptor comes from a woman over 75 with acute or convalescent COVID-19. The rearrangement links TRBV2 to TRBJ1-4, with 8 positions matching TRBD1. The sample was peripheral blood. This chain's CDR3 is CASGQGGEKLFF. CDR3 in DNA: TGTGCCAGCGGACAGGGTGGCGAAAAACTGTTTTTT.